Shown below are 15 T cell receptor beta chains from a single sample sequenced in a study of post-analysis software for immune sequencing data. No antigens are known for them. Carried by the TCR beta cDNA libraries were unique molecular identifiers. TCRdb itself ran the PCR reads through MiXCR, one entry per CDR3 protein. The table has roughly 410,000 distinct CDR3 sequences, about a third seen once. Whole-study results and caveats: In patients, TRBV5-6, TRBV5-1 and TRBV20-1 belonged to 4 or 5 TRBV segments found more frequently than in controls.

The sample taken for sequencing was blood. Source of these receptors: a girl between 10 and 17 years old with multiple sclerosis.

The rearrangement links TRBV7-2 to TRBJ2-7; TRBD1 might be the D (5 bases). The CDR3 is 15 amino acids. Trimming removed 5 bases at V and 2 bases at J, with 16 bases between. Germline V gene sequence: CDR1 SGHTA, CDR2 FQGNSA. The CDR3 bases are TGTGCCAGCAGCACCCCAAAAGGGGCGGCCTACGAGCAGTACTTC. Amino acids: CASSTPKGAAYEQYF.

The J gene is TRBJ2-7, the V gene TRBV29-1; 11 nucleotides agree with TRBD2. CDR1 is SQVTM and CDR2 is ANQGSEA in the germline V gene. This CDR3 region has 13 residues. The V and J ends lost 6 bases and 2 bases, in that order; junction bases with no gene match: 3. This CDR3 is CSVASGGPYEQYF. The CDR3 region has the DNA TGCAGCGTCGCTAGCGGGGGGCCCTACGAGCAGTACTTC.

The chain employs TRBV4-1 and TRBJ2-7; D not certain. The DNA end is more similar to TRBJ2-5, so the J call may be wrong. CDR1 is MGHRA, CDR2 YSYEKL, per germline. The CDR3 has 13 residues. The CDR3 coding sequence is TGCGCCAGCAGCCGGATCAGGACAGAGACCCAGTACTTC. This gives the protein CASSRIRTETQYF.

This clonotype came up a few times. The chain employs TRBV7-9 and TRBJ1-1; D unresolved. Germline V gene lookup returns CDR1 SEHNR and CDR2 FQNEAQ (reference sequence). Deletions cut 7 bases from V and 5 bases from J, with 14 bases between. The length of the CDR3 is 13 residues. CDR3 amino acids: CASIFGDSTEAFF. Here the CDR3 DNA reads TGTGCCAGCATCTTCGGGGATTCGACTGAAGCTTTCTTT. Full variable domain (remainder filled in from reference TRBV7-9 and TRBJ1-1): DTGVSQNPRHKITKRGQNVTFRCDPISEHNRLYWYRQTLGQGPEFLTYFQNEAQLEKSRLLSDRFSAERPKGSFSTLEIQRTEQGDSAMYLCASIFGDSTEAFFGQGTRLTVV.

The CDR3 bases are TGTGCCAGCAGGAAATCCGGCCCCTCGGGGGAGACCCAGTACTTC. This encodes CASRKSGPSGETQYF. This chain connects TRBV28 to TRBJ2-5; a possible D gene is TRBD2 (5 bases). The CDR3 has 15 amino acids. The V end was cut by 6 bases, the J end by 5 bases, with 19 bases between. Germline V CDR1 and CDR2: MDHEN, SYDVKM.

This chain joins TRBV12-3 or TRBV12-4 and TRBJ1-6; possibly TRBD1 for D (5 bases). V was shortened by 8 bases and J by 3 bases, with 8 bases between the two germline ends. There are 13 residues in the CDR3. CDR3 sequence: CASGGGYNSPLHF. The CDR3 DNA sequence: TGTGCCAGCGGGGGAGGCTATAATTCACCCCTCCACTTT.

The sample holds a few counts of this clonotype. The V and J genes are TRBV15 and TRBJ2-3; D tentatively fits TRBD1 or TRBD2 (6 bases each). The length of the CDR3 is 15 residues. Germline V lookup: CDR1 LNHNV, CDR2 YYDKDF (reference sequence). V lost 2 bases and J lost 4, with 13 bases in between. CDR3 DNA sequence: TGTGCCACCAGCAGACCCGGGGGCCATTCAGATACGCAGTATTTT. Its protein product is CATSRPGGHSDTQYF. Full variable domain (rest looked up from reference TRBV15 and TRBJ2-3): DAMVIQNPRYQVTQFGKPVTLSCSQTLNHNVMYWYQQKSSQAPKLLFHYYDKDFNNEADTPDNFQSRRPNTSFCFLDIRSPGLGDTAMYLCATSRPGGHSDTQYFGPGTRLTVL.

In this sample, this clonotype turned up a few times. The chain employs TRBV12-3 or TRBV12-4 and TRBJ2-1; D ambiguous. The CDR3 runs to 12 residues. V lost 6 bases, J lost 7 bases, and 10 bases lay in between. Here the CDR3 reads CASSGEGNEQFF. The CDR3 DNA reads TGTGCCAGCAGCGGCGAAGGGAATGAGCAGTTCTTC.

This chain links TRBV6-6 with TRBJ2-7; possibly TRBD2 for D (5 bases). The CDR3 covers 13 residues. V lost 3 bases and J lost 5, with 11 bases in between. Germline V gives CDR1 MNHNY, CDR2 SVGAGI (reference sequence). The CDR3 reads CASSYEGWNEQYF. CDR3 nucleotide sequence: TGTGCCAGCAGTTATGAGGGTTGGAACGAGCAGTACTTC.

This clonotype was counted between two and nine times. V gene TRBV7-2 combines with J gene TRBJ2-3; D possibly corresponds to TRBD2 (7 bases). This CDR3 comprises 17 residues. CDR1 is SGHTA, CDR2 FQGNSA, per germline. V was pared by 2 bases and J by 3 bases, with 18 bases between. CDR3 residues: CASSLMYGGGGTDTQYF. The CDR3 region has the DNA TGTGCCAGCAGCTTAATGTATGGCGGGGGCGGTACAGATACGCAGTATTTT.

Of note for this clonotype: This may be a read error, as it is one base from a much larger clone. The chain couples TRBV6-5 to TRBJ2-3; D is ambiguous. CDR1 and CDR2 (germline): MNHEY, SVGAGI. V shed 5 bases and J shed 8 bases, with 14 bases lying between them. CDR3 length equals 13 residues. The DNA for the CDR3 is TGTGCCAGCAGTCAAGGACCGGCAGGTACGCAGTATTTT. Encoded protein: CASSQGPAGTQYF.

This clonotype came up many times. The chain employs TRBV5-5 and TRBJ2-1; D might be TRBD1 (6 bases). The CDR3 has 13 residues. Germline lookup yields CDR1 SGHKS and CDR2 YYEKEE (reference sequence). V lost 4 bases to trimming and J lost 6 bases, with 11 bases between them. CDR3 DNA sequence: TGTGCCAGCAGCAATATACAGGGCAATGAGCAGTTCTTC. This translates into CASSNIQGNEQFF.

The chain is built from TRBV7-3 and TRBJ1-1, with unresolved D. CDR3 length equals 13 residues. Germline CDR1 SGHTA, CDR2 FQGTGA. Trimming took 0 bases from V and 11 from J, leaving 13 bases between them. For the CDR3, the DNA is TGTGCCAGCAGCTTAACGAGCGTATCCGAGGCTTTCTTT. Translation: CASSLTSVSEAFF.

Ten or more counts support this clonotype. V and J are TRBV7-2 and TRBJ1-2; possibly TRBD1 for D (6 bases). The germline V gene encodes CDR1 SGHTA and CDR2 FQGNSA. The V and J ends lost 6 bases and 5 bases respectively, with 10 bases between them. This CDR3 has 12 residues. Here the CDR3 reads CASSPQGYGYTF. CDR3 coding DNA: TGTGCCAGCAGTCCACAGGGATATGGCTACACCTTC. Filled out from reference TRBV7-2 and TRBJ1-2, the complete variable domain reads GAGVSQSPSNKVTEKGKDVELRCDPISGHTALYWYRQSLGQGLEFLIYFQGNSAPDKSGLPSDRFSAERTGGSVSTLTIQRTQQEDSAVYLCASSPQGYGYTFGSGTRLTVV.

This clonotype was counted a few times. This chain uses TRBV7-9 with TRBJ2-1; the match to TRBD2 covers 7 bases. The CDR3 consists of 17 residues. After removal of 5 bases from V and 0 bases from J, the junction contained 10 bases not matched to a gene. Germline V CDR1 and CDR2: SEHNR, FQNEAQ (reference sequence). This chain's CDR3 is CASSPPGGLSSYNEQFF. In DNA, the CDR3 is TGTGCCAGCAGCCCGCCGGGGGGACTTAGCTCCTACAATGAGCAGTTCTTC.